This TCR beta chain was obtained from a study of T cells after yellow fever vaccination. Overall study context: Preparation of fractions with low cell numbers was performed using SMART-Seq v4 Ultra Low Input.

This clonotype was seen many times. No antigen is known for it. The germline V and J ends were trimmed by 1 base and 1 base, with 16 bases remaining between them. The CDR3 covers 16 residues. In germline, CDR1 is DFQATT, CDR2 SNEGSKA (reference sequence). TCR cDNA was made by 5'RACE template switching, adding a universal primer site and UMIs. TCRdb redid the calling of the 5' RACE reads with MiXCR, one entry per CDR3 protein. The sample yields a few hundred thousand distinct CDR3 sequences, 2.5% to 3.5% seen once. General observations from the study: Although the secondary response was weaker, it peaked faster, at day 5 versus 15. Primary-vaccination clones mostly resurfaced post-booster (about 95% CD4, around 88% CD8).

The chain couples TRBV20-1 to TRBJ1-1; D might be TRBD1 (5 bases). This sample comprised CD4+ T cells sorted from PBMCs, obtained 10 days after the yellow fever booster vaccination. This clonotype was obtained from a man aged 18 to 35 who received the YFV17D yellow fever vaccine. CDR3 nucleotides: TGCAGTGCTAGAGTCGCAGGACACCTAACGAACACTGAAGCTTTCTTT. Translating gives CSARVAGHLTNTEAFF.